This T cell receptor (beta chain) emerged from a study of identical twins. This CDR3 has 17 amino acids. Each CDR3 protein is one row after TCRdb ran MiXCR on the 5' RACE reads. The table lists nearly 900,000 distinct CDR3 sequences, approximately 13% of them singletons. These data were also filed under a second study, of yellow fever vaccine responses in identical twins.

This clonotype was sampled from a young woman in good health. The chain joins TRBV21-1 to TRBJ2-3; the D segment call TRBD1 is taken from the table without a DNA check. TRBV21-1 is classified as a pseudogene. The specimen sequenced was PBMCs. CDR3 sequence reads: CANHPTVNISNTDTQYF. CDR3 nucleotide sequence: TGTGCCAACCACCCGACAGTCAACATCTCAAACACAGATACGCAGTATTTT.